These 16 T cell receptor beta chains originate from one sample sequenced in a study of blood T cells in healthy people across ages. Primers used in a second PCR of about 6 to 11 cycles were a sample-barcoded 5' primer and a J-beta primer mix. TCRdb reprocessed the 5' RACE reads via MiXCR and lists one record per CDR3 protein. The top ten hold 6.5% to 10% of the sample, which has roughly 1,500,000 distinct CDR3 sequences, around 39% seen once. Sequences were obtained from blood. These receptor sequences come from a woman between 18 and 29 years old in good health.

This clonotype was recorded a few times. This rearrangement joins TRBV7-9 to TRBJ2-1, with 7 positions matching TRBD2. Trimming at V came to 1 base and at J to 6 bases, leaving 3 bases not matched to a gene. The CDR3 runs 14 residues. Per germline, CDR1 SEHNR and CDR2 FQNEAQ (reference sequence). The CDR3 coding sequence is TGTGCCAGCAGCTTAGTAGGGACTATCAATGAGCAGTTCTTC. Protein product: CASSLVGTINEQFF.

A single count supports this clonotype. This sequence joins TRBV6-6 and TRBJ2-1, with a weak D call TRBD1 (6 bases). The V and J ends lost 4 bases and 6 bases respectively, with 19 bases between them. The CDR3 consists of 16 residues. Germline V lookup: CDR1 MNHNY, CDR2 SVGAGI (reference sequence). DNA of the CDR3: TGTGCCAGCAGTTCCAACCCCCCGGACAGTATCAATGAGCAGTTCTTC. Translating it yields CASSSNPPDSINEQFF.

This clonotype has ten or more counts. Germline is not matched at one junction end, which may reflect a read error. The chain combines TRBV4-2 with TRBJ2-7, with TRBD2 matching over 7 bases. There are 15 residues in the CDR3. The V gene's germline CDR1 is LGHNA and CDR2 YNFKEQ. The CDR3 region is CASSQEASGTYEQYF. Here the CDR3 DNA reads TGCGCCAGCAGCCAAGAGGCTAGCGGCACCTACGAGCAGTACTTC.

The chain uses TRBV9 and TRBJ1-5; no firm D call. V shed 0 bases and J shed 5 bases, with 12 bases lying between them. The CDR3 length is 15 residues. Germline V CDR1 and CDR2: SGDLS, YYNGEE. The DNA of the CDR3 is TGTGCCAGCAGCGTAGGAGTGGCCGGGGATCAGCCCCAGCATTTT. It translates to CASSVGVAGDQPQHF. Full variable domain (rest looked up from reference TRBV9 and TRBJ1-5): DSGVTQTPKHLITATGQRVTLRCSPRSGDLSVYWYQQSLDQGLQFLIQYYNGEERAKGNILERFSAQQFPDLHSELNLSSLELGDSALYFCASSVGVAGDQPQHFGDGTRLSIL.

V is TRBV3-1 and J is TRBJ2-3; 14 nucleotides align to TRBD2. Germline values: CDR1 LGHDT, CDR2 YNNKEL (reference sequence). The CDR3 covers 15 residues. Trimming cost V 3 bases and J 5 bases; bases outside gene matches: 1. This chain's CDR3 is CASSQTSGRVDTQYF. CDR3 nucleotide sequence: TGTGCCAGCAGCCAGACTAGCGGGAGGGTAGATACGCAGTATTTT.

V gene TRBV12-3 or TRBV12-4 combines with J gene TRBJ1-1, with 7 bases identical to TRBD1. V lost 7 bases to trimming and J lost 4 bases; unmatched junction nucleotides: 15. The CDR3 runs 16 residues. This chain's CDR3 is CASKRGTAEVGTEAFF. The DNA for the CDR3 is TGTGCCAGCAAACGAGGGACAGCGGAGGTTGGCACTGAAGCTTTCTTT.

This clonotype was seen more than once but under ten times. V and J are TRBV2 and TRBJ2-1, with 10 bases identical to TRBD2. The trim removed 5 bases at V and 2 bases at J, leaving 6 bases unmatched. From germline, CDR1 is SNHLY and CDR2 FYNNEI. There are 16 residues in the CDR3. CDR3 amino acids: CASSRLSGGTYNEQFF. The DNA for the CDR3 is TGTGCCAGCAGTAGGCTTAGCGGGGGGACCTACAATGAGCAGTTCTTC.

The rearrangement uses TRBV24-1 and TRBJ2-5, with D possibly being TRBD1 or TRBD2 (5 bases each). V was pared by 3 bases and J by 11 bases, with 12 bases between. Germline V gene data show CDR1 as KGHDR and CDR2 as SFDVKD. CDR3 length: 12 amino acids. The CDR3 sequence: CATSDGDDEQYF. CDR3 DNA: TGTGCCACCAGTGATGGGGACGATGAGCAGTACTTC.

The V and J genes are TRBV28 and TRBJ2-7, with TRBD1 matching over 7 bases. V was pared by 6 bases and J by 0 bases, with 8 bases of the junction left unmatched. This CDR3 comprises 15 residues. Germline values: CDR1 MDHEN, CDR2 SYDVKM. The CDR3 here is CASRLGQFSSYEQYF. The CDR3 DNA reads TGTGCCAGCAGGTTGGGACAGTTTAGCTCCTACGAGCAGTACTTC.

The chain is built from TRBV6-1 and TRBJ1-1, with D unresolved. V was cut by 0 bases and J by 10 bases, with 12 bases left in between. Germline CDR1 MNHNS, CDR2 SASEGT. The CDR3 extends over 13 amino acids. The chain's CDR3 is CASSEARNSGAFF. The CDR3 bases are TGTGCCAGCAGTGAAGCGCGGAATTCAGGAGCTTTCTTT.

This clonotype appeared once. The chain carries TRBV2 and TRBJ2-1; possibly TRBD1 for D (6 bases). V was trimmed by 2 bases and J by 10 bases, leaving 12 bases between them. The CDR3 has 13 amino acids. Germline assignment: CDR1 SNHLY and CDR2 FYNNEI. CDR3 coding DNA: TGTGCCAGCAGTGAATTGGTACAGGGCGAGCAGTTCTTC. Translating gives CASSELVQGEQFF.

The rearrangement uses TRBV10-3 and TRBJ1-2; the match to TRBD1 covers 9 bases. The V gene's germline CDR1 is ENHRY and CDR2 SYGVKD. The CDR3 consists of 11 residues. J was trimmed by 13 bases and V by 2 bases; bases with no gene match: 2. CDR3 DNA: TGTGCCATCAGTGAGGGGGACAGGGCCACCTTC. Translated: CAISEGDRATF.

The V gene is TRBV11-1, the J gene TRBJ2-7, with 7 bases lining up with TRBD1. This CDR3 spans 15 amino acids. The ends lost 5 bases at V and 2 bases at J; junction bases unmatched: 9. CDR1 SGHAT and CDR2 FQDESV come from the germline V gene (reference sequence). In DNA, the CDR3 is TGTGCCAGCAGCCAATTCCGGGACAGCGCCTACGAGCAGTACTTC. It translates to CASSQFRDSAYEQYF.

This chain links TRBV4-1 with TRBJ1-1; TRBD1 aligns across 9 bases. The CDR3 covers 16 residues. Germline CDR1 and CDR2: MGHRA and YSYEKL. Trimming cost V 0 bases and J 1 base; bases outside gene matches: 3. DNA for the CDR3: TGCGCCAGCAGCCAAGAATGGGGACAGGGGAACACTGAAGCTTTCTTT. Translation gives CASSQEWGQGNTEAFF.

This clonotype has a single count. V and J are TRBV7-8 and TRBJ2-7, with 11 bases that match TRBD2. The CDR3 is made up of 16 amino acids. Trimming took 2 bases from V and 2 from J; bases not matched to a gene: 5. Germline CDR1 and CDR2: SGHVS and FQNEAQ. The CDR3 coding sequence is TGTGCCAGCAGCTTAACCGATAGCGGGGGGGCCTACGAGCAGTACTTC. It is translated as CASSLTDSGGAYEQYF. Using reference TRBV7-8 and TRBJ2-7 for the parts outside the CDR3, the full variable domain is GAGVSQSPRYKVAKRGQDVALRCDPISGHVSLFWYQQALGQGPEFLTYFQNEAQLDKSGLPSDRFFAERPEGSVSTLKIQRTQQEDSAVYLCASSLTDSGGAYEQYFGPGTRLTVT.

The J gene is TRBJ2-2, the V gene TRBV7-9; D is uncertain. Trimming took off 3 bases at V and 4 bases at J, with 9 bases between the two ends. Germline assignment: CDR1 SEHNR and CDR2 FQNEAQ (reference sequence). The CDR3 covers 14 residues. The CDR3 is CASSFGSTTGELFF. As DNA, the CDR3 is TGTGCCAGCAGCTTCGGTAGTACCACCGGGGAGCTGTTTTTT.